This T cell receptor beta chain was documented in a study of blood T cell repertoires in COVID-19. Overall study: The origin of the acute and convalescent COVID-19 samples was the United States, Italy and Spain. T cells, B-cell-depleted T cells, or PBMCs supplied cDNA or gDNA.

The CDR3 is 15 residues long. Germline V gene sequence: CDR1 LGHNA, CDR2 YNFKEQ. V dropped 4 bases and J dropped 1 base, with 12 bases sitting between them. Authors' methods: Counts of nucleated cells, estimated from reference gene primer amplification, were obtained. Measured with immunoSEQ multiplex PCR; TCRdb has only the in-frame clones, and not every one. The V and J calls and the clone size are those of that table, but D and trimming were determined from the DNA. The sample holds 200,000 to 300,000 clones, approximately 80% seen once. A few counts support this clone. Sequencing used peripheral blood. The chain has TRBV4-2 and TRBJ2-3; tentatively, D is TRBD1 (5 bases). The receptor comes from a man aged 55 to 70 with acute or convalescent COVID-19. The CDR3 region is CASSPGHSGTDTQYF. CDR3 nucleotide sequence: TGTGCCAGCAGCCCTGGACATTCGGGCACAGATACGCAGTATTTT.